Below, 2 T cell receptor beta chains from the same sample are listed, as sequenced in a study of shared clonotypes between healthy human individuals. Profiled with immunoSEQ multiplex PCR; TCRdb holds only in-frame clones, not every one. The sample contains a few million clones, approximately 92% of which appear only once. Sequences were obtained from naive CD4+ T cells sorted from blood. The subset denotes: CD45RA+ positively selected. All receptors derive from a man aged 18 to 30 in good health.

This clone was recorded once. The rearrangement links TRBV7-2 to TRBJ1-5; 7 nucleotides align to TRBD1. The CDR3 extends over 17 amino acids. V lost 4 bases to trimming and J lost 6 bases; unmatched junction nucleotides: 15. Germline assignment: CDR1 SGHTA and CDR2 FQGNSA. CDR3 sequence reads: CASSSRQGPTRPQPQHF. The CDR3 DNA follows: TGTGCCAGCAGCTCCCGACAGGGCCCGACCCGCCCTCAGCCCCAGCATTTT.

The chain joins TRBV7-8 to TRBJ2-5; 9 bases are shared with TRBD2. Germline V gene lookup returns CDR1 SGHVS and CDR2 FQNEAQ. The CDR3 totals 15 residues. The V segment lost 5 bases and the J segment 1 base; nucleotides outside the gene matches: 5. As DNA, the CDR3 is TGTGCCAGCAGCCTGGGTAGCGGGGGCCAAGAGACCCAGTACTTC. It yields the protein CASSLGSGGQETQYF.